The sample holds a few counts of the clone carrying this T cell receptor beta chain. The data derive from a study of blood T cells in healthy people across ages. It was with a sample-barcoded 5' primer and a J-beta primer mix that a second PCR of about 6 to 12 cycles was run. TCRdb called the 5' RACE reads again in MiXCR, with one record for every CDR3 protein. The repertoire holds 700,000 or so distinct CDR3 sequences, about 43% seen once, with approximately 31% in the top ten. Germline V gene lookup returns CDR1 SGHRS and CDR2 YFSETQ. There are 12 residues in the CDR3. V lost 5 bases and J 6 bases, leaving 9 bases between the germline ends.

Sequencing was done on a sample of blood. The chain is built from TRBV5-1 and TRBJ2-4; tentatively, D is TRBD1 (6 bases). The clonotype comes from an older man in good health. The CDR3 loop reads CASSTDRNIQYF. The CDR3 DNA reads as TGCGCCAGCAGTACGGACAGAAACATTCAGTACTTC.